The 3 T cell receptor beta chains in this list originate from one sample, sequenced in a study. TCRdb's table, derived via immunoSEQ multiplex PCR, lists solely in-frame clones and lacks some. The sample has about 68,000 clones, 80% to 95% seen once. Sequencing was performed on PBMCs. All receptors derive from a man aged 40-50 years with rheumatoid arthritis.

The J gene is TRBJ1-2, the V gene TRBV2, with 11 bases matching TRBD1. The germline V gene encodes CDR1 SNHLY and CDR2 FYNNEI. J was trimmed by 5 bases and V by 6 bases; bases with no gene match: 5. The CDR3 spans 14 residues. CDR3 coding DNA: TGTGCCAGCAGCGGACAGGGGGCATGGTATGGCTACACCTTC. Amino acid sequence: CASSGQGAWYGYTF. The variable domain in full, with the rest retrieved from reference TRBV2 and TRBJ1-2, is EPEVTQTPSHQVTQMGQEVILRCVPISNHLYFYWYRQILGQKVEFLVSFYNNEISEKSEIFDDQFSVERPDGSNFTLKIRSTKLEDSAMYFCASSGQGAWYGYTFGSGTRLTVV.

The rearrangement links TRBV28 to TRBJ2-1, with 9 bases that match TRBD1. Germline CDR1 MDHEN, CDR2 SYDVKM. The CDR3 has 14 residues. The V segment lost 5 bases and the J segment 7 bases; nucleotides outside the gene matches: 6. In DNA form, the CDR3 reads TGTGCCAGCAGTCCCGGACAGGGGTGGAATGAGCAGTTCTTC. Translated: CASSPGQGWNEQFF.

The CDR3 DNA reads as TGCGCCAGCAGTAAAGGCTCTGGAAACACCATATATTTT. Translated: CASSKGSGNTIYF. The chain couples TRBV5-1 to TRBJ1-3, with unresolved D. This CDR3 has 13 residues. CDR1 and CDR2 (germline): SGHRS, YFSETQ. The V end lost 5 bases, the J end lost 0 bases, and 6 bases lay between the germline ends.